This T cell receptor (beta chain) was retrieved from a study of cytomegalovirus exposure and HLA in healthy donors. Germline V CDR1 and CDR2: SGHNT, YYREEE (reference sequence). The CDR3 sequence is 15 residues long. V dropped 5 bases and J dropped 7; count of bases not matched to a gene: 11. The PCR made use of 60 Vbeta and 13 Jbeta primers. TCRdb's table, derived via immunoSEQ multiplex PCR, lists solely in-frame clones and lacks some. The sample consists of under 200,000 clones, more than 75% of them appearing once. The sample consisted of PBMCs. The TCR originated in a girl aged 2 to 10 in good health and CMV-seropositive. J is TRBJ1-2 and V is TRBV5-4; 10 nucleotides align to TRBD1. CDR3 bases: TGTGCCAGCAGTTGGGACAGGGGAAGTGGCCCTGGCTACACCTTC. Its translation is CASSWDRGSGPGYTF.